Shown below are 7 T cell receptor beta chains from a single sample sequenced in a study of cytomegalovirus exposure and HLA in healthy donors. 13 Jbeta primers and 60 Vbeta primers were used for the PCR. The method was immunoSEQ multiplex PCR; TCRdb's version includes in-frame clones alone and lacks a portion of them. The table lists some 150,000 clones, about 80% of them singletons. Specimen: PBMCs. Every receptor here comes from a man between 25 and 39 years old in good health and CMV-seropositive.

The chain's CDR3 is CASSRDRATDTEAFF. The CDR3 DNA reads as TGTGCCAGCAGCCGGGACAGGGCGACGGACACTGAAGCTTTCTTT. This chain joins TRBV7-8 and TRBJ1-1; 9 nucleotides line up with TRBD1. This CDR3 has 15 amino acids. CDR1 SGHVS and CDR2 FQNEAQ come from the germline V gene. The V and J ends lost 5 bases and 3 bases, in that order; junction bases with no gene match: 7.

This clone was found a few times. This CDR3 is CASSLDRGVSGQYF. Written as DNA, the CDR3 is TGTGCCAGCAGTTTGGACAGGGGAGTATCAGGGCAGTACTTC. The chain recombines TRBV27 with TRBJ2-7, with TRBD1 matching 9 bases. V gave up 3 bases and J gave up 9 bases; unmatched junction bases: 9. The CDR3 spans 14 residues. Germline V CDR1 and CDR2: MNHEY, SMNVEV (reference sequence).

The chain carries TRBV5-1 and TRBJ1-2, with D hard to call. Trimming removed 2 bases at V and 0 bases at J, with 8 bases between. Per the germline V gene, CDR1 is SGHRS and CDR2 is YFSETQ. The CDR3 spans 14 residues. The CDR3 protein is CASSLSQANYGYTF. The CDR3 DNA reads TGCGCCAGCAGCTTAAGTCAGGCTAACTATGGCTACACCTTC.

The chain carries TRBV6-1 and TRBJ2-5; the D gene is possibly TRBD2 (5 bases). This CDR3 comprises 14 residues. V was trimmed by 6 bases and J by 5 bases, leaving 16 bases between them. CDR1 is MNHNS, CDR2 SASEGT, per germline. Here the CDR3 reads CASREITSTETQYF. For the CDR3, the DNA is TGTGCCAGCAGGGAAATTACTAGTACGGAGACCCAGTACTTC.

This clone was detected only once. The CDR3 DNA follows: TGTGCCAGCAGAAATTCGGGACAGGGCTACGAGCAGTACTTC. Its protein is CASRNSGQGYEQYF. The rearrangement links TRBV6-5 to TRBJ2-7, with 9 nucleotides matching TRBD1. Germline V gene data show CDR1 as MNHEY and CDR2 as SVGAGI. V gave up 6 bases and J gave up 3 bases; unmatched junction bases: 6. The CDR3 is 14 amino acids.

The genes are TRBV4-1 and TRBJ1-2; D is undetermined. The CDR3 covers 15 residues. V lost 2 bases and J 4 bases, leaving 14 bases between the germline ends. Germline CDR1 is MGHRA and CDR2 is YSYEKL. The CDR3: CASSQMEGKSYGYTF. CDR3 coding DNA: TGCGCCAGCAGCCAAATGGAGGGCAAAAGCTATGGCTACACCTTC.

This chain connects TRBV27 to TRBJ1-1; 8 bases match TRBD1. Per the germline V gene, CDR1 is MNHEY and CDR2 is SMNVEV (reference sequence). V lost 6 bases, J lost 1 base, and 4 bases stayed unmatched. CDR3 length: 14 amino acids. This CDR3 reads CASRNTGGNTEAFF. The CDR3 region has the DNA TGTGCCAGCAGAAATACAGGGGGGAACACTGAAGCTTTCTTT.